The entry that follows covers one TCR beta chain sequence. The antigen this receptor binds is unknown. Per-base qualities were not stored, and no clone one base away is much larger. In Seattle, one collaborating source enrolled patients while the infection was active and tracked those patients longitudinally over the course of disease. Each collaborating institution followed its own protocols to collect whole blood in K2EDTA tubes. Collaborator samples were shipped for TCRbeta analysis as frozen whole blood, isolated PBMCs, or DNA extracted from either sample type. TCRbeta CDR3 regions were amplified from genomic DNA by means of the immunoSEQ Assay, a bias-controlled multiplex PCR. In the source study's methods: The number of nucleated cells in each sample was estimated by amplification of reference gene primers within the assay. To quantify the absolute abundance of each unique TCRbeta CDR3 rearrangement, sequence reads were collapsed and filtered. For each sample, productive Simpson clonality was calculated by taking the square root of Simpson's diversity index across productive rearrangements. TCRdb took over this immuneACCESS table, retaining in-frame rearrangements with V and J assigned. Such tables are incomplete; in checked studies, under half of the missing clones stem from an unresolved V gene, and the remainder is unexplained. From that table come the V and J calls and clone size; the DNA was used to work out D and trimming. A total of 400,000 to 450,000 clones appear in this sample, 88% of them only once. Roughly 12% of the sample comes from the top ten.

Cut back by 3 bases and 6 bases, the V and J ends lie 12 bases apart. There are 14 amino acids in the CDR3, from cysteine to phenylalanine inclusive. Kept here is only the CDR3 DNA, which spans 42 bases and is read in frame from base 1. From a lookup of the germline V gene (reference sequence), CDR1 and CDR2 are PRHDT and FYEKMQ. The data are from a study of blood T cell repertoires in COVID-19 (dated by TCRdb to about 2020). Concerning the study at large: Samples covering the acute and convalescent phases of COVID-19 were provided by collaborators in the United States, Italy and Spain. The material from the prospective study consisted of cDNA or gDNA derived from T cells, B-cell-depleted T cells, or PBMCs. Nearly every sample came with metadata listing a de-identified subject ID, COVID-19 status, age in years and sex. Where HLA class I and class II types were available, the types were taken from metadata supplied by the sample provider, not from assay-based typing. Deeply sampled blood TCRbeta repertoires from subjects exposed to, actively infected with, or recovered from COVID-19 were included in the dataset. The repertoires were made available in a free public database intended to serve as a resource for research on the immune response to SARS-CoV-2. The samples were drawn from two sources: the first 160 participants of the ongoing ImmuneRACE study, and about 1,300 subjects contributed by 6 global collaborators.

The research as a whole found: How much clinical and demographic metadata was included differed by source and by participant, and the metadata was provided uncurated.

The clonotype was recovered from a woman in her 50s with COVID-19, enrolled during active disease. Sequenced material: peripheral blood. Recombination connected TRBV13 to TRBJ2-1, with TRBD2 as a weak D call on 6 bases. The DNA reads TGTGCCAGCAGCTTGGAACTAGCAACCAATGAGCAGTTCTTC. Its protein product is CASSLELATNEQFF.